Given below is one T cell receptor beta chain in context. Antigen unknown. This record belongs to a study of OX40 agonist ivuxolimab in advanced cancers. Study in general: Patients received intravenous ivuxolimab every 2 weeks at 0.01 to 10 mg/kg. The study's findings and limits: The study observed clonal expansion of CD4+ and CD8+ blood T cells by week 6 at 0.1 to 3.0 mg/kg.

Clones were sequenced by immunoSEQ multiplex PCR, and TCRdb holds only the in-frame ones, with some missing. The table has about 120,000 clones, around nine tenths seen once; the top ten hold about 0.25%. The sample consisted of CD4+ or CD8+ T cells sorted from blood, taken in a trial of the OX40 agonist ivuxolimab. This sequence originates from an adult with an advanced solid tumor such as melanoma, head and neck, liver or kidney cancer.

The CDR3 DNA reads TGTGCCAGCAGCCCGGGCGTAGAGCAGTTCTTC. The encoded protein is CASSPGVEQFF. This chain connects TRBV13 to TRBJ2-1; D is unresolved. In germline, CDR1 is PRHDT, CDR2 FYEKMQ (reference sequence). V shed 5 bases and J shed 10 bases, with 9 bases lying between them. This CDR3 contains 11 residues.